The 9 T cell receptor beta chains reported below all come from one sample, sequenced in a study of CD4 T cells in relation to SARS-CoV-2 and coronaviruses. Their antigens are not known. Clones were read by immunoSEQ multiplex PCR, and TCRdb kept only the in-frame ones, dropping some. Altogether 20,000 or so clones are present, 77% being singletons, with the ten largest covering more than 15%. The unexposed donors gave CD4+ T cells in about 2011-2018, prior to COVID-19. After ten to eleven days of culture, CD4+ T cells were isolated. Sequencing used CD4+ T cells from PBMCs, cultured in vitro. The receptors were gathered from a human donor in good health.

CDR3 nucleotide sequence: TGTGCCAGCAGCGTAGCTGGGGGGGGGAAGAACACTGAAGCTTTCTTT. This codes for CASSVAGGGKNTEAFF. This chain connects TRBV9 to TRBJ1-1, with D possibly being TRBD1 (5 bases). CDR1 is SGDLS, CDR2 YYNGEE, per germline. The length of the CDR3 is 16 residues. Trimming took off 0 bases at V and 1 base at J, with 13 bases between the two ends.

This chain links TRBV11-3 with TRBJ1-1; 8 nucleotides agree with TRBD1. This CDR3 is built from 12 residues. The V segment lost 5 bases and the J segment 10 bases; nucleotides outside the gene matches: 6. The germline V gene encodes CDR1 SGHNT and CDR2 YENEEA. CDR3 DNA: TGTGCCAGCAGCGACCGGGACAGGAGAGCTTTCTTT. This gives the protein CASSDRDRRAFF.

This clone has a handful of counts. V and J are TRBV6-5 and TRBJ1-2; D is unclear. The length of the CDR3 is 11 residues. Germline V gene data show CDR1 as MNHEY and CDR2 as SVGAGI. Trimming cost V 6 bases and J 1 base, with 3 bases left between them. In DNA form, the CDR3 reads TGTGCCAGCAGATTTAACTATGGCTACACCTTC. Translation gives CASRFNYGYTF.

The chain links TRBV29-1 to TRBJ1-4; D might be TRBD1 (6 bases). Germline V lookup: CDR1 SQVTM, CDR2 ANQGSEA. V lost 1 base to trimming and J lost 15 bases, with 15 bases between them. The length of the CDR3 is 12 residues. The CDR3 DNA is TGCAGCGTTGAAGCGTCCGTCGAGGGGGTGTTTTTT. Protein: CSVEASVEGVFF.

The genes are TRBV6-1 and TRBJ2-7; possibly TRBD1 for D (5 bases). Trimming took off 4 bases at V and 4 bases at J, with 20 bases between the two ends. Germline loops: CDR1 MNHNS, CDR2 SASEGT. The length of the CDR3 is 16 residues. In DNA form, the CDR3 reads TGTGCCAGCAGTGTGGCTCAGGGTTTGGGGAATTACGAGCAGTACTTC. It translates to CASSVAQGLGNYEQYF.

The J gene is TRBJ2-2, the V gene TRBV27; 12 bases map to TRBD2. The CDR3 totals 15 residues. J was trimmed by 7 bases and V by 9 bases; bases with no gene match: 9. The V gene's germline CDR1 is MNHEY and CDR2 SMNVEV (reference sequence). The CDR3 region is CASRGLAGRGGELFF. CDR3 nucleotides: TGTGCCAGTCGGGGACTAGCGGGCCGAGGCGGGGAGCTGTTTTTT.

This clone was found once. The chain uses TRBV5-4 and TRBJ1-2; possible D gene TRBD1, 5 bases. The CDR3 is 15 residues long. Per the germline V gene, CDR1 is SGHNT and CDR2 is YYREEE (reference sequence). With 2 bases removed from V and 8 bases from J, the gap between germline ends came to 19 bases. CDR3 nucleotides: TGTGCCAGCAGCTTCCATTCCAGGGACCTCCTCGGCTACACCTTC. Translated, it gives CASSFHSRDLLGYTF. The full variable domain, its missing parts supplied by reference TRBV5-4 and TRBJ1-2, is ETGVTQSPTHLIKTRGQQVTLRCSSQSGHNTVSWYQQALGQGPQFIFQYYREEENGRGNFPPRFSGLQFPNYSSELNVNALELDDSALYLCASSFHSRDLLGYTFGSGTRLTVV.

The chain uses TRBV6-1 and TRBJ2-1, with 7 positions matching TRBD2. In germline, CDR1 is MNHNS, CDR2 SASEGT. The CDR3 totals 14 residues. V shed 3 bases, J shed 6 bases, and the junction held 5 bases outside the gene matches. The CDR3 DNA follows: TGTGCCAGCAGTGAGGGGGAGGGCCCCAATGAGCAGTTCTTC. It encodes CASSEGEGPNEQFF.

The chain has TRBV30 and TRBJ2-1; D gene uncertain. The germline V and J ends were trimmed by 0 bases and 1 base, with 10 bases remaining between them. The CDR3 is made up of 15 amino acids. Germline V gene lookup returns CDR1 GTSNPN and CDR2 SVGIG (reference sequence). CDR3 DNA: TGTGCCTGGAGTGTAACTGCTCCTTCCTACAATGAGCAGTTCTTC. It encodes CAWSVTAPSYNEQFF.